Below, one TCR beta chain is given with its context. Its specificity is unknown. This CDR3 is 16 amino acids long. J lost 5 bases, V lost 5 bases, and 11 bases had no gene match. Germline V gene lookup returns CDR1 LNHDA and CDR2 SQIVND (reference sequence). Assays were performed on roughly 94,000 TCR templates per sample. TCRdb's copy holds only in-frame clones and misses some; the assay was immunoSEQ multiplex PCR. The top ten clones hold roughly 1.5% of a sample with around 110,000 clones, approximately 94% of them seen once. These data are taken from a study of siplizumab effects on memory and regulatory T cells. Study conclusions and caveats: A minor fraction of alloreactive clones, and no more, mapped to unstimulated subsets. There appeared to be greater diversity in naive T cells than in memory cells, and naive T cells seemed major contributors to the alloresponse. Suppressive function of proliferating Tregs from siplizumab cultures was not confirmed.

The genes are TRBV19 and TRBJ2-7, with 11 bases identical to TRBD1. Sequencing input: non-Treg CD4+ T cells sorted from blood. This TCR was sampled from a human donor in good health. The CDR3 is CASSFYRTGGLDEQYF. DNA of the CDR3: TGTGCCAGTAGTTTCTACAGGACAGGGGGCCTTGACGAGCAGTACTTC.